The clone carrying this T cell receptor beta chain has a handful of counts. Its antigen is unidentified. TCRdb re-analysed the 5' RACE reads in MiXCR, keeping a single row per CDR3 protein. The sample carries fewer than 200,000 distinct CDR3 sequences, about 16% recorded once. Germline V CDR1 and CDR2: SGHNT, YYREEE (reference sequence). V was clipped by 4 bases and J by 2 bases, with 12 bases between them. The CDR3 is made up of 14 amino acids. The source of the sample is a study of CD8 T cells in ankylosing spondylitis. Findings and caveats of the study: Earlier studies detected some motif variants in reactive arthritis synovial fluid and blood. Significantly higher representation of disease-linked clones was reported for matched ankylosing spondylitis synovial fluid. The study identified a TCR beta motif of under 10 highly homologous variants that appeared characteristic of ankylosing spondylitis blood.

The receptor was derived from a male donor with ankylosing spondylitis or in good health (not recorded which). The V and J genes are TRBV5-4 and TRBJ2-5, with a possible D match to TRBD1 (5 bases). The sample comprised blood, either unsorted or a sorted T cell fraction (not recorded which). In DNA, the CDR3 is TGTGCCAGCAGCCCGTCGACAGCTCAAGAGACCCAGTACTTC. Amino acid sequence: CASSPSTAQETQYF. Full variable domain (remainder filled in from reference TRBV5-4 and TRBJ2-5): ETGVTQSPTHLIKTRGQQVTLRCSSQSGHNTVSWYQQALGQGPQFIFQYYREEENGRGNFPPRFSGLQFPNYSSELNVNALELDDSALYLCASSPSTAQETQYFGPGTRLLVL.